What follows describes a single T cell receptor (beta chain). Sequencing was performed with immunoSEQ multiplex PCR; in TCRdb, only in-frame clones are kept and a portion is missing. The table has 140,000 to 150,000 clones, approximately 92% seen once; the top ten hold about 3%. The V and J ends lost 2 bases and 11 bases, in that order; junction bases with no gene match: 7. CDR1 and CDR2 from the germline V gene are SGHAT and FQDESV (reference sequence). CDR3 length: 14 amino acids. The data stem from a study of control samples from healthy donors and cancer patients. The chain recombines TRBV11-1 with TRBJ1-1; TRBD1 aligns across 11 bases. The TCR originated in a man under 40 in good health. Sequences were obtained from blood. The CDR3 DNA sequence: TGTGCCAGCAGCTTAAGGACAGGGGGCCAATTGGCTTTCTTT. It codes for CASSLRTGGQLAFF.